The clone carrying this T cell receptor beta chain has at least ten counts. Antigen unknown. The CDR3 end lies 3 residues beyond the end of the read and is filled in from the germline J gene. Measured with immunoSEQ multiplex PCR; TCRdb has only the in-frame clones, and not every one. The specimen has over 35,000 clones, none found just once. These data come from a study of T cell clonality in common variable immunodeficiency. The study, taken as a whole, reports: Repertoire-complication correlations in CVID were limited by patient heterogeneity.

Both groups were predominantly of Caucasian heritage. V lost 6 bases and J lost 5; bases outside the gene matches: 10. Germline V CDR1 and CDR2: MDHEN, SYDVKM. The CDR3 runs 16 residues. This TCR came from a person aged 18 to 75 in good health. J is TRBJ1-4 and V is TRBV28; TRBD1 aligns across 9 bases. Sequences were obtained from peripheral blood mononuclear cells. The CDR3 bases that were read are TGTGCCAGCAGCTCCGGGACAGGGACACGAAATGAAAAA. Its translation is CASSSGTGTRNEK. Given in full, the CDR3 is CASSSGTGTRNEKLFF.